The 10 T cell receptor beta chains reported below all come from one sample, sequenced in a study of blood T cells in healthy people across ages (dated by TCRdb to about 2015). Libraries came from 5' RACE. Sequencing was performed on an Illumina HiSeq 2500. A second PCR of 7 to 11 cycles was performed with a sample-barcoded 5' primer and a J-beta primer mix. The public reads were quality trimmed at Q25 with fastp and then assembled into clones with MiXCR by TCRdb, keeping productive beta chains. Every CDR3 protein is listed once, alongside the most common genes and DNA of its rows. The sample has roughly 700,000 distinct CDR3 sequences on record, over 45% of them singletons. The top ten constitute under 35% of the sample. Material: blood. These receptor sequences come from a woman aged 55-69 years in good health.

This chain links TRBV20-1 with TRBJ2-7; D possibly corresponds to TRBD1 (6 bases). CDR1 is DFQATT and CDR2 is SNEGSKA in the germline V gene (reference sequence). Trimming shortened V by 3 bases and J by 5 bases, and 20 bases separated the two germline ends. The CDR3 extends over 15 amino acids. CDR3 in amino acids: CSARVSGGMINEQYF. In nucleotides, the CDR3 is TGCAGTGCTAGGGTTAGTGGGGGCATGATCAACGAGCAGTACTTC.

Many counts were recorded for this clonotype. The genes are TRBV29-1 and TRBJ2-5; no clear D. The CDR3 is 10 amino acids. CDR1 is SQVTM and CDR2 is ANQGSEA in the germline V gene. The germline V and J ends were trimmed by 0 bases and 9 bases, with 5 bases remaining between them. CDR3 coding DNA: TGCAGCGTTGAAGATAAGCCCCAGTACTTC. It translates to CSVEDKPQYF.

This clonotype has only one observation. The J gene is TRBJ1-6, the V gene TRBV30; D gene uncertain. Germline V gene data show CDR1 as GTSNPN and CDR2 as SVGIG (reference sequence). The CDR3 runs to 14 residues. The V and J ends lost 0 bases and 8 bases respectively, with 11 bases between them. The CDR3 bases are TGTGCCTGGAGTGTAAGCGCCCTAGATTCACCCCTCCACTTT. Translated, it gives CAWSVSALDSPLHF.

The chain recombines TRBV20-1 with TRBJ1-3; D possibly corresponds to TRBD1 (5 bases). V lost 5 bases and J lost 4, with 18 bases in between. Germline V gives CDR1 DFQATT, CDR2 SNEGSKA (reference sequence). This CDR3 is built from 15 residues. CDR3 loop: CSALRQGGSGNTIYF. CDR3 nucleotide sequence: TGCAGTGCTCTCCGCCAGGGTGGTTCAGGAAACACCATATATTTT.

This clonotype has just one count. J is TRBJ2-5 and V is TRBV4-3; D unresolved. This CDR3 has 16 residues. Per the germline V gene, CDR1 is LGHNA and CDR2 is YSLEER. V lost 1 base and J 2 bases, leaving 14 bases between the germline ends. CDR3 loop: CASSQVIPAPQETQYF. CDR3 DNA: TGCGCCAGCAGCCAAGTGATACCAGCGCCTCAAGAGACCCAGTACTTC.

V is TRBV7-9 and J is TRBJ2-1, with TRBD1 matching 9 bases. Trimming at V came to 5 bases and at J to 6 bases, leaving 8 bases not matched to a gene. This CDR3 region has 15 residues. Germline CDR1 reads SEHNR; CDR2 reads FQNEAQ (reference sequence). The chain's CDR3 is CASSPGQGIGNEQFF. The CDR3 nucleotides read TGTGCCAGCAGCCCGGGACAGGGCATCGGCAATGAGCAGTTCTTC.

The chain is built from TRBV5-1 and TRBJ2-1, with D unclear. Trimming stripped 3 bases from V and 3 bases from J, with 10 bases between. CDR3 length equals 14 residues. Germline V CDR1 and CDR2: SGHRS, YFSETQ. The CDR3 bases are TGCGCCAGCAGCTCGGAGCCGGTCTACAATGAGCAGTTCTTC. Amino acid sequence: CASSSEPVYNEQFF.

The chain recombines TRBV5-6 with TRBJ2-7, with D possibly TRBD2 on 6 matching bases. The CDR3 contains 16 residues. Trimming shortened V by 3 bases and J by 0 bases, and 16 bases separated the two germline ends. The germline V gene has CDR1 SGHDT and CDR2 YYEEEE. CDR3 protein: CASSSTGTHYSYEQYF. CDR3 DNA sequence: TGTGCCAGCAGCTCCACCGGGACTCACTACTCCTACGAGCAGTACTTC. The whole variable domain, remainder taken from reference TRBV5-6 and TRBJ2-7, is DAGVTQSPTHLIKTRGQQVTLRCSPKSGHDTVSWYQQALGQGPQFIFQYYEEEERQRGNFPDRFSGHQFPNYSSELNVNALLLGDSALYLCASSSTGTHYSYEQYFGPGTRLTVT.

In its sample, this clonotype was seen once. The chain is built from TRBV4-2 and TRBJ2-6, with unresolved D. The CDR3 consists of 16 residues. Germline assignment: CDR1 LGHNA and CDR2 YNFKEQ. V was pared by 1 base and J by 3 bases, with 10 bases between. CDR3 sequence reads: CASSQVPSVGANVLTF. For the CDR3, the DNA is TGTGCCAGCAGCCAAGTCCCCTCCGTTGGGGCCAACGTCCTGACTTTC.

The V call is TRBV15, the J call TRBJ2-3, with 9 bases matching TRBD1. Per germline, CDR1 LNHNV and CDR2 YYDKDF (reference sequence). There are 15 residues in the CDR3. V lost 3 bases and J lost 3; bases outside the gene matches: 4. CDR3: CATSRGQGITDTQYF. Here the CDR3 DNA reads TGTGCCACCAGCAGGGGACAGGGTATTACAGATACGCAGTATTTT.